This entry lists 21 T cell receptor beta chains sequenced from one sample in a study of blood T cell repertoires in COVID-19. Profiling relied on immunoSEQ multiplex PCR, and the TCRdb table lists in-frame clones only, not all of them. The profile shows over 100,000 clones, about four fifths of them singletons. Material for sequencing was peripheral blood. Receptor source: a man aged 55 to 70 with acute or convalescent COVID-19.

The rearrangement uses TRBV24-1 and TRBJ2-3; 7 nucleotides agree with TRBD1. V shed 4 bases and J 0 bases; nucleotides not matched to a gene: 3. This CDR3 has 15 residues. The germline V gene has CDR1 KGHDR and CDR2 SFDVKD. The CDR3 is CATSDNRGSTDTQYF. The CDR3 DNA reads as TGTGCCACCAGTGACAACAGGGGTAGCACAGATACGCAGTATTTT.

The chain uses TRBV18 and TRBJ2-7; 11 bases agree with TRBD2. The CDR3 totals 14 residues. Germline CDR1 KGHSH, CDR2 LQKENI. Unmatched junction bases numbered 3, after V lost 5 bases and J lost 3 bases. CDR3 DNA sequence: TGTGCCAGCTCATCGGGACTAGCGGACTACGAGCAGTACTTC. Protein: CASSSGLADYEQYF.

The genes are TRBV24-1 and TRBJ1-2; 9 bases agree with TRBD1. There are 17 residues in the CDR3. The junction had 11 bases not matched to a gene; V was cut back by 5 bases and J by 2 bases. Germline CDR1 and CDR2: KGHDR and SFDVKD. The CDR3 loop is CATSGGTGLEANYGYTF. The CDR3 nucleotides are TGTGCCACCAGTGGTGGGACAGGGTTGGAAGCGAACTATGGCTACACCTTC.

The CDR3 nucleotides read TGTGCCAGCAGTCTTGGGACAGTAAGGATGAACACTGAAGCTTTCTTT. This codes for CASSLGTVRMNTEAFF. The chain links TRBV27 to TRBJ1-1; TRBD1 aligns across 7 bases. The CDR3 runs 16 residues. Germline V gene data show CDR1 as MNHEY and CDR2 as SMNVEV (reference sequence). Trimming took 5 bases from V and 0 from J; bases not matched to a gene: 9.

The chain carries TRBV7-3 and TRBJ2-1; 7 bases agree with TRBD2. This CDR3 region has 15 residues. The V gene end was trimmed by 7 bases and the J gene end by 1 base; junction bases not matched to a gene: 7. Germline assignment: CDR1 SGHTA and CDR2 FQGTGA. The CDR3 sequence: CASTEMGGSYNEQFF. Written as DNA, the CDR3 is TGTGCCAGCACCGAGATGGGGGGGTCCTACAATGAGCAGTTCTTC.

V and J are TRBV5-8 and TRBJ2-1, with 8 nucleotides matching TRBD2. Germline V gives CDR1 SGHTS, CDR2 YDEGEE. This CDR3 region has 15 residues. J was trimmed by 6 bases and V by 0 bases; bases with no gene match: 5. The CDR3 loop is CASSLASGHFNEQFF. The CDR3 DNA reads TGTGCCAGCAGCTTGGCTAGCGGGCATTTCAATGAGCAGTTCTTC.

This clone was observed once. The chain employs TRBV18 and TRBJ2-7; 9 bases line up with TRBD1. With 6 bases clipped from V and 5 bases from J, the junction kept 5 bases outside the gene matches. CDR3 length: 13 residues. The V gene's germline CDR1 is KGHSH and CDR2 LQKENI. The CDR3 nucleotides read TGTGCCAGCTCCGGACAGGGGCAGGACGAGCAGTACTTC. It yields the protein CASSGQGQDEQYF.

This clone was observed a single time. The chain joins TRBV3-1 (or the pseudogene TRBV3-2) to TRBJ2-6; D uncertain. The CDR3 loop spans 13 amino acids. Deletions cut 6 bases from V and 0 bases from J, with 3 bases between. Germline V lookup: CDR1 LGHDT, CDR2 YNNKEL (reference sequence). The DNA for the CDR3 is TGTGCCAGCAGTAGCTCTGGGGCCAACGTCCTGACTTTC. Protein sequence: CASSSSGANVLTF.

V is TRBV5-4 and J is TRBJ1-2; TRBD1 agrees at 8 bases. The CDR3 loop spans 14 amino acids. CDR1 and CDR2 (germline): SGHNT, YYREEE (reference sequence). V lost 6 bases, J lost 4 bases, and 8 bases stayed unmatched. The CDR3 reads CASNSDREGYGYTF. CDR3 DNA: TGTGCCAGCAACTCGGACAGGGAGGGCTATGGCTACACCTTC.

The rearrangement joins TRBV30 to TRBJ2-7; perhaps TRBD2 as D (6 bases). V lost 5 bases and J lost 6, with 17 bases in between. Per germline, CDR1 GTSNPN and CDR2 SVGIG (reference sequence). CDR3 size: 13 residues. The CDR3 DNA follows: TGTGCCTGGGATAGCAGTTCGCGGGGCGAGCAGTACTTC. Residues: CAWDSSSRGEQYF.

The V call is TRBV3-1 (or the pseudogene TRBV3-2), the J call TRBJ2-5; TRBD2 aligns across 11 bases. This CDR3 has 16 residues. With V trimmed by 5 bases and J by 4 bases, 9 bases remained unmatched. Germline V gene sequence: CDR1 LGHDT, CDR2 YNNKEL (reference sequence). The CDR3 region has the DNA TGTGCCAGCAGCACCCGTAGCGGGGGGGCGGGAGAGACCCAGTACTTC. Amino acids: CASSTRSGGAGETQYF.

This clone was detected only a few times. J is TRBJ2-7 and V is TRBV6-5; no clear D gene. With 7 bases removed from V and 6 bases from J, the gap between germline ends came to 10 bases. The germline V gene has CDR1 MNHEY and CDR2 SVGAGI. The CDR3 runs 11 residues. The CDR3 loop is CASTFGPEQYF. In nucleotides, the CDR3 is TGTGCCAGCACTTTTGGGCCCGAGCAGTACTTC.

CDR3 nucleotide sequence: TGTGCCAGCAGCCAAGTATGGGGACAGGGCATCAATGAGCAGTTCTTC. Translation: CASSQVWGQGINEQFF. The V call is TRBV14, the J call TRBJ2-1, with 9 bases that match TRBD1. Trimming took 1 base from V and 6 from J; bases not matched to a gene: 7. CDR1 is SGHDN, CDR2 FVKESK, per germline. There are 16 residues in the CDR3. The entire variable domain, with the rest obtained from reference TRBV14 and TRBJ2-1, is as follows: EAGVTQFPSHSVIEKGQTVTLRCDPISGHDNLYWYRRVMGKEIKFLLHFVKESKQDESGMPNNRFLAERTGGTYSTLKVQPAELEDSGVYFCASSQVWGQGINEQFFGPGTRLTVL.

The V and J genes are TRBV3-1 (or the pseudogene TRBV3-2) and TRBJ2-2; 8 positions match TRBD2. CDR3 length: 16 amino acids. V shed 0 bases and J 4 bases; nucleotides not matched to a gene: 4. CDR1 and CDR2 from the germline V gene are LGHDT and YNNKEL (reference sequence). CDR3 in DNA: TGTGCCAGCAGCCAAGAAGCGGGGGCTGGCACCGGGGAGCTGTTTTTT. It codes for CASSQEAGAGTGELFF.

The chain couples TRBV3-1 (or the pseudogene TRBV3-2) to TRBJ1-2; 9 bases match TRBD1. V lost 5 bases, J lost 1 base, and 5 bases stayed unmatched. The CDR3 covers 15 residues. Germline V lookup: CDR1 LGHDT, CDR2 YNNKEL (reference sequence). The CDR3 here is CASSFDRGYNYGYTF. The CDR3, as DNA: TGTGCCAGCAGCTTTGACAGGGGGTATAACTATGGCTACACCTTC.

The table lists this clone with a count of one. The gene calls are TRBV18 and TRBJ1-5, with 9 bases fitting TRBD1. The CDR3 is made up of 13 amino acids. Germline CDR1 and CDR2: KGHSH and LQKENI. V lost 6 bases to trimming and J lost 7 bases; unmatched junction nucleotides: 4. The CDR3 region has the DNA TGTGCCAGCTCCTCGGACAGGGGACAGCCCCAGCATTTT. It encodes CASSSDRGQPQHF.

The V call is TRBV5-1, the J call TRBJ2-1, with 11 nucleotides matching TRBD2. J lost 0 bases, V lost 0 bases, and 8 bases had no gene match. The germline V gene has CDR1 SGHRS and CDR2 YFSETQ. The CDR3 is 19 amino acids. The CDR3 reads CASSLDPSGGPYSYNEQFF. DNA for the CDR3: TGCGCCAGCAGCTTGGACCCTAGCGGGGGGCCTTACTCCTACAATGAGCAGTTCTTC.

The chain uses TRBV23-1 and TRBJ2-3, with D perhaps matching TRBD1 (8 bases). TRBV23-1 counts as an open reading frame of uncertain function. The CDR3 contains 19 residues. V lost 2 bases to trimming and J lost 0 bases, with 21 bases between them. The CDR3 DNA reads as TGCGCCAGCAGTCAACACACAGGGGGGGGCGGGTTTAGCACAGATACGCAGTATTTT. Translation: CASSQHTGGGGFSTDTQYF.

The CDR3 sequence: CAIRSAGGPSYNEQFF. CDR3 coding DNA: TGTGCCATCAGATCAGCGGGAGGGCCTTCCTACAATGAGCAGTTCTTC. The genes are TRBV10-3 and TRBJ2-1; TRBD2 matches at 10 bases. CDR1 is ENHRY and CDR2 is SYGVKD in the germline V gene. The V and J ends lost 6 bases and 1 base, in that order; junction bases with no gene match: 6. This CDR3 has 16 residues.

The rearrangement uses TRBV9 and TRBJ1-2; 7 positions match TRBD1. The J segment lost 8 bases and the V segment lost 4 bases, leaving 17 bases of the junction unmatched. The CDR3 loop spans 16 amino acids. CDR1 is SGDLS and CDR2 is YYNGEE in the germline V gene. This chain's CDR3 is CASSLRPSPGGSGYTF. CDR3 in DNA: TGTGCCAGCAGCCTTAGGCCCTCCCCAGGGGGTAGCGGCTACACCTTC.

The V gene is TRBV6-5, the J gene TRBJ2-2; D unclear. Germline V lookup: CDR1 MNHEY, CDR2 SVGAGI. Trimming cost V 11 bases and J 4 bases, with 14 bases left between them. CDR3 size: 13 residues. The CDR3 DNA follows: TGTGCCGCCCGCGAGGAAGGCACCGGGGAGCTGTTTTTT. Protein sequence: CAAREEGTGELFF.